A selection of T cell receptor beta chains follows, all from one sample in a study of post-analysis software for immune sequencing data. TCRdb used MiXCR to reprocess the PCR reads, holding one entry per CDR3 protein. The table includes 650,000 to 850,000 distinct CDR3 sequences, about 43% detected once. Source material: blood. Receptors were obtained from a girl under 18 with multiple sclerosis. Each CDR3 is given without its conserved first and last residue. D genes are given only for firm matches.

d_call: TRBD2
v_call: TRBV9
cdr3_aa: ASSVAKGTSGNEQF

d_call: -
v_call: TRBV5-1
cdr3_aa: ASSGAMTGPVYEQY

d_call: TRBD2
v_call: TRBV7-3
cdr3_aa: ASSQSGASGASTDTQY

d_call: -
v_call: TRBV10-3
cdr3_aa: AIKGTSEGAQY

d_call: -
v_call: TRBV2
cdr3_aa: ASSEGGYGANVLT

d_call: -
v_call: TRBV7-9
cdr3_aa: ASSPQILRSYNEQF

d_call: TRBD2
v_call: TRBV20-1
cdr3_aa: SARGTGGSFEQY

d_call: TRBD2
v_call: TRBV7-8
cdr3_aa: ASSTPGSGRAKNIQY

d_call: -
v_call: TRBV7-8
cdr3_aa: ASSLTTYNEQF

d_call: TRBD1
v_call: TRBV5-1
cdr3_aa: ASSAAQGADEKLF

d_call: -
v_call: TRBV29-1
cdr3_aa: SVEDSPGVSYGYT

d_call: TRBD1
v_call: TRBV2
cdr3_aa: ASSRWTGGDETQY

d_call: -
v_call: TRBV20-1
cdr3_aa: SARDRHVLQETQY

d_call: TRBD2
v_call: TRBV5-1
cdr3_aa: ASRPSGGTDTQY

d_call: -
v_call: TRBV7-9
cdr3_aa: ASSLLLAPRTTDTQY

d_call: TRBD2
v_call: TRBV20-1
cdr3_aa: SATSRASGASYEQY

d_call: TRBD2
v_call: TRBV7-6
cdr3_aa: ASSLASSGRGETQY

d_call: -
v_call: TRBV20-1
cdr3_aa: SARELRDGNQPQH

d_call: -
v_call: TRBV12-3/TRBV12-4
cdr3_aa: ASSAPPAGIPSYEQY

d_call: TRBD2
v_call: TRBV12-3/TRBV12-4
cdr3_aa: ASSWERGGDSTDAQY

d_call: -
v_call: TRBV6-1
cdr3_aa: ASSEVQEGWTEAF

d_call: -
v_call: TRBV6-1
cdr3_aa: ASSDQFGQPQH

d_call: TRBD2
v_call: TRBV10-3
cdr3_aa: AISVKLANNEQF

d_call: -
v_call: TRBV20-1
cdr3_aa: SARTPKGFIYEQY

d_call: -
v_call: TRBV12-3/TRBV12-4
cdr3_aa: AGSFRGLSYEQY

d_call: TRBD2
v_call: TRBV20-1
cdr3_aa: SARGLAGDEQF

d_call: TRBD1
v_call: TRBV20-1
cdr3_aa: SATYWDRSYEQY

d_call: TRBD2
v_call: TRBV29-1
cdr3_aa: SVEGEAGRSYNEQF

d_call: -
v_call: TRBV4-3
cdr3_aa: ASSQGVLGPWKTQY

d_call: -
v_call: TRBV5-5
cdr3_aa: ASSLNPASYQETQY

d_call: TRBD1
v_call: TRBV10-3
cdr3_aa: AISEPGQGKTTEAF

d_call: -
v_call: TRBV7-3
cdr3_aa: ASSLLHRGDEQY

d_call: TRBD2
v_call: TRBV20-1
cdr3_aa: SASALAGAAYEQY

d_call: -
v_call: TRBV19
cdr3_aa: ASSPTDLYGYT

d_call: -
v_call: TRBV12-3/TRBV12-4
cdr3_aa: ASSSGPQEF

d_call: TRBD1
v_call: TRBV28
cdr3_aa: ASSLLGQGHYGYT

d_call: -
v_call: TRBV5-6
cdr3_aa: ASSLGWAQAGGYT

d_call: TRBD2
v_call: TRBV12-3/TRBV12-4
cdr3_aa: ASSRLAGGTGANVLT

d_call: -
v_call: TRBV6-1
cdr3_aa: ASRYGAGGGYT

d_call: TRBD2
v_call: TRBV7-2
cdr3_aa: ASSRLAGGAETQY

d_call: TRBD2
v_call: TRBV7-3
cdr3_aa: ASSLMGLAENEQF